These T cell receptor beta chains were read from a single sample in a study of CD8+ T cells in alopecia areata. Assay: immunoSEQ multiplex PCR; the TCRdb copy retains only in-frame clones and omits some. The sample contains tens of thousands of clones, roughly half of which appear only once. The sequenced material came from NKG2D-high CD8+ T cells sorted from blood. These receptors came from a human donor with alopecia areata. Each CDR3 is given without its conserved first and last residue. Fields, in order: V gene, J gene, CDR3 protein.

v_call: TRBV5-6; j_call: TRBJ2-7; cdr3_aa: ASSLGTINEQY
v_call: TRBV27; j_call: TRBJ1-2; cdr3_aa: ASRDSGFNYGYT
v_call: TRBV20-1; j_call: TRBJ2-7; cdr3_aa: SASTYEQY
v_call: TRBV20-1; j_call: TRBJ2-2; cdr3_aa: SASLVGELF
v_call: TRBV30; j_call: TRBJ1-1; cdr3_aa: AWSDLGLLTEAF
v_call: TRBV28; j_call: TRBJ2-2; cdr3_aa: ASSLKAGELF
v_call: TRBV4-1; j_call: TRBJ1-5; cdr3_aa: ASSQGPGNQPQH
v_call: TRBV2; j_call: TRBJ2-1; cdr3_aa: ASLSDPGDEQF
v_call: TRBV27; j_call: TRBJ1-5; cdr3_aa: ASRLSGRNQPQH
v_call: TRBV19; j_call: TRBJ2-7; cdr3_aa: ASSILHNSYEQY
v_call: TRBV29-1; j_call: TRBJ1-2; cdr3_aa: SDQGGAGYGYT
v_call: TRBV29-1; j_call: TRBJ2-1; cdr3_aa: SVGGPRPDEQF
v_call: TRBV5-1; j_call: TRBJ2-7; cdr3_aa: ASSRDYSYEQY
v_call: TRBV27; j_call: TRBJ2-1; cdr3_aa: ASALAGVYNEQF
v_call: TRBV7-2; j_call: TRBJ2-1; cdr3_aa: ASSLARSGEQF
v_call: TRBV7-8; j_call: TRBJ2-7; cdr3_aa: ASSTNHEQY
v_call: TRBV28; j_call: TRBJ1-2; cdr3_aa: ASSLHTGVDGYT
v_call: TRBV14; j_call: TRBJ2-1; cdr3_aa: ASSQESGWGNEQF
v_call: TRBV29-1; j_call: TRBJ2-5; cdr3_aa: SVVTERQETQY
v_call: TRBV13; j_call: TRBJ1-2; cdr3_aa: ASSPQTGLDGYT